This TCR beta chain was sequenced for a study of T cells in Graves' hyperthyroidism and ophthalmopathy. This CDR3 spans 13 amino acids. Germline CDR1 is LNHDA and CDR2 is SQIVND (reference sequence). V shed 5 bases and J shed 6 bases, with 14 bases lying between them. Clinicians diagnosed patients from clinical symptoms, serum thyroxine and TRAb, thyroid ultrasound and orbital computed tomography. Amplified TCR beta CDR3 regions derived from RNA transcripts. The study used the HTBI primer set for a first-round RT-PCR of the TCR CDR3. Each CDR3 protein is one row after TCRdb ran MiXCR on the multiplex PCR reads. The sample lists over 450,000 distinct CDR3 sequences; roughly 17% were seen once. Study conclusions and caveats: Researchers found most expanded thyroid clonotypes above 0.001 in blood as well. Before onset, by a median of approximately 6.8 months, the model predicted ophthalmopathy.

As concerns this clonotype: The antigen is not known.

The sequenced material came from blood. This sequence joins TRBV19 and TRBJ2-7; no clear D. The receptor was derived from a young woman with Graves' ophthalmopathy. CDR3 sequence reads: CASSLLGLGEQYF. The DNA for the CDR3 is TGTGCCAGTAGTCTCCTTGGGTTGGGCGAGCAGTACTTC.